Shown below are 13 T cell receptor beta chains from a single sample sequenced in a study of blood T cell repertoires in COVID-19. Here immunoSEQ multiplex PCR was the method, and the copy in TCRdb shows in-frame clones only, minus some. The data contain roughly 200,000 clones, 80% to 85% of them singletons. The sample was peripheral blood. Receptors were obtained from a woman older than 75 with active or convalescent COVID-19.

J is TRBJ2-3 and V is TRBV18; the D gene is possibly TRBD2 (5 bases). There are 12 residues in the CDR3. Germline V CDR1 and CDR2: KGHSH, LQKENI. V dropped 3 bases and J dropped 6 bases, with 7 bases sitting between them. CDR3: CASSPGVDTQYF. CDR3 bases: TGTGCCAGCTCACCCGGGGTGGATACGCAGTATTTT.

This chain joins TRBV6-5 and TRBJ2-7; 7 positions match TRBD1. CDR1 is MNHEY, CDR2 SVGAGI, per germline. The V and J ends lost 9 bases and 6 bases, in that order; junction bases with no gene match: 11. The CDR3 runs 13 residues. CDR3 sequence: CASRGTAPSEQYF. The CDR3 DNA reads as TGTGCCAGTCGTGGGACAGCCCCTTCCGAGCAGTACTTC.

The chain links TRBV14 to TRBJ1-6, with 9 bases that match TRBD1. The CDR3 length is 13 residues. After removal of 4 bases from V and 8 bases from J, the junction contained 0 bases not matched to a gene. Per germline, CDR1 SGHDN and CDR2 FVKESK. This CDR3 is CASSRTGDSPLHF. In DNA, the CDR3 is TGTGCCAGCAGCCGGACAGGGGATTCACCCCTCCACTTT.

The genes are TRBV2 and TRBJ2-7, with D tentatively TRBD2 (5 bases). The CDR3 consists of 13 residues. V was pared by 4 bases and J by 3 bases, with 10 bases between. Germline CDR1 is SNHLY and CDR2 is FYNNEI. The CDR3 bases are TGTGCCAGCAGTGTTAGCGATCTCTACGAGCAGTACTTC. This translates into CASSVSDLYEQYF.

In regard to this clone: The sample carries other DNA sequences with the same CDR3. The chain is built from TRBV7-3 and TRBJ2-2; D possibly corresponds to TRBD2 (6 bases). Germline CDR1 is SGHTA and CDR2 is FQGTGA. V dropped 2 bases and J dropped 2 bases, with 9 bases sitting between them. This CDR3 is 15 amino acids long. The CDR3 is CASSLAGPNTGELFF. CDR3 DNA sequence: TGTGCCAGCAGCTTAGCGGGACCCAACACCGGGGAGCTGTTTTTT.

V usage is TRBV6-5 and J usage is TRBJ1-1; weak D call: TRBD1 (6 bases). This CDR3 has 15 amino acids. V was shortened by 5 bases and J by 7 bases, with 20 bases between the two germline ends. Germline loops: CDR1 MNHEY, CDR2 SVGAGI. CDR3 nucleotides: TGTGCCAGCAGTCCCCGCTCGGCGGGGGGCTTTGAAGCTTTCTTT. Amino acid sequence: CASSPRSAGGFEAFF.

The chain is built from TRBV5-1 and TRBJ2-7; the D gene is possibly TRBD1 (7 bases). The CDR3 is 14 amino acids. The V gene lost 4 bases and the J gene lost 7 bases, with 18 bases spanning the gap. Germline V gene data show CDR1 as SGHRS and CDR2 as YFSETQ. The CDR3: CASSGGTAGLEQYF. CDR3 in DNA: TGCGCCAGCAGCGGCGGGACAGCGGGTCTAGAGCAGTACTTC. The variable domain in full, with the rest retrieved from reference TRBV5-1 and TRBJ2-7, is KAGVTQTPRYLIKTRGQQVTLSCSPISGHRSVSWYQQTPGQGLQFLFEYFSETQRNKGNFPGRFSGRQFSNSRSEMNVSTLELGDSALYLCASSGGTAGLEQYFGPGTRLTVT.

This chain connects TRBV18 to TRBJ1-2; TRBD1 might be the D (6 bases). Looked up from germline, CDR1 is KGHSH and CDR2 is LQKENI. CDR3 length: 18 residues. The germline V and J ends were trimmed by 4 bases and 5 bases, with 26 bases remaining between them. CDR3 DNA: TGTGCCAGCTCACAGTCTGTTTCCCGGGCAGGGGTTTATTATGGCTACACCTTC. As protein: CASSQSVSRAGVYYGYTF.

This clone showed up just once. J is TRBJ2-5 and V is TRBV7-9; maybe TRBD2 (6 bases). Trimming removed 5 bases at V and 2 bases at J, with 12 bases between. The CDR3 sequence is 14 residues long. Germline CDR1 SEHNR, CDR2 FQNEAQ (reference sequence). The CDR3 here is CASSHLAGQETQYF. CDR3 sequence (DNA): TGTGCCAGCAGCCACCTGGCGGGACAAGAGACCCAGTACTTC.

The J gene is TRBJ2-3, the V gene TRBV7-6, with 8 bases identical to TRBD2. Germline CDR1 and CDR2: SGHVS and FNYEAQ. This CDR3 contains 14 residues. The DNA of the CDR3 is TGTGCGACCGCCTCCGGGAGGGCCTTAGATACGCAGTATTTT. Protein: CATASGRALDTQYF.

This chain joins TRBV7-3 and TRBJ2-5; 13 nucleotides line up with TRBD2. The germline V gene has CDR1 SGHTA and CDR2 FQGTGA. The CDR3 is made up of 18 amino acids. Germline trimming cut 1 base from V and 2 bases from J; bases unmatched to any gene: 7. The CDR3 DNA sequence: TGTGCCAGCAGCTTAAAACCGGTGGGACTAGCGGGGCAAGAGACCCAGTACTTC. Encoded protein: CASSLKPVGLAGQETQYF.

The chain links TRBV12-3 or TRBV12-4 to TRBJ2-1, with TRBD1 identical over 7 bases. Trimming cost V 6 bases and J 4 bases; bases outside gene matches: 3. This CDR3 region has 13 residues. The CDR3, as DNA: TGTGCCAGCAGCCCGGGACAGTACAATGAGCAGTTCTTC. It translates to CASSPGQYNEQFF.

The chain combines TRBV6-2 or TRBV6-3 with TRBJ1-1; D might be TRBD1 (6 bases). Trimming removed 4 bases at V and 0 bases at J, with 12 bases between. The CDR3 loop spans 15 amino acids. Germline values: CDR1 MNHEY, CDR2 SVGEGT. This chain's CDR3 is CASSFRGLMNTEAFF. DNA of the CDR3: TGTGCCAGCAGTTTCAGGGGTCTGATGAACACTGAAGCTTTCTTT.